These 17 T cell receptor beta chains were all obtained from the same sample, sequenced in a study of T-cell memory formation after mild COVID-19 (dated by TCRdb to the early 2020s). Library creation used 5' RACE. Sequencing took place on an Illumina NovaSeq 6000. Starting from the raw public reads, TCRdb applied fastp trimming at Q25, assembled clones with MiXCR and retained in-frame beta chains. Identical CDR3 proteins give one entry, which carries the most common genes and DNA. Across this sample there are over 300,000 distinct CDR3 sequences, with approximately 22% seen only once. Roughly 23% of the sample is held by the ten biggest clonotypes. Sequencing input: PBMCs or a T cell subset sorted from them (not recorded which). The receptors were sampled from a man aged 18 to 29 who had mild COVID-19 (a few samples of this study predate the infection). The sample titles of this study are shuffled in the database, so cell type and time point are left out; the donor was told from shared clones.

This clonotype was seen many times. V usage is TRBV6-5 and J usage is TRBJ1-6, with unresolved D. This CDR3 contains 13 residues. V dropped 6 bases and J dropped 8 bases, with 11 bases sitting between them. Germline CDR1 and CDR2: MNHEY and SVGAGI. CDR3 residues: CASREKLDSPLHF. For the CDR3, the DNA is TGTGCCAGCAGGGAGAAATTGGATTCACCCCTCCACTTT.

This chain links TRBV6-6 with TRBJ2-2, with D possibly being TRBD2 (6 bases). Germline CDR1 is MNHNY and CDR2 is SVGAGI (reference sequence). The germline V and J ends were trimmed by 2 bases and 1 base, with 8 bases remaining between them. This CDR3 has 15 amino acids. The CDR3 bases are TGTGCCAGCAGTTACGTGGGGGGGAACACCGGGGAGCTGTTTTTT. Protein sequence: CASSYVGGNTGELFF.

The rearrangement links TRBV10-3 to TRBJ2-5; TRBD1 matches 8 bases. V lost 11 bases to trimming and J lost 4 bases; unmatched junction nucleotides: 12. The length of the CDR3 is 14 residues. Germline V CDR1 and CDR2: ENHRY, SYGVKD. This chain's CDR3 is CAVKAAGGVETQYF. The CDR3 bases are TGTGCCGTGAAGGCTGCAGGGGGCGTAGAGACCCAGTACTTC.

This clonotype was counted ten times or more. The chain joins TRBV11-2 to TRBJ1-6, with D possibly TRBD1 on 5 matching bases. Germline V CDR1 and CDR2: SGHAT, FQNNGV. V was pared by 6 bases and J by 8 bases, with 11 bases between. This CDR3 has 13 residues. Here the CDR3 DNA reads TGTGCCAGCAGTACCGGGACGGATTCACCCCTCCACTTT. It translates to CASSTGTDSPLHF.

The chain couples TRBV29-1 to TRBJ1-2; TRBD1 agrees at 9 bases. The CDR3 has 14 residues. Germline CDR1 and CDR2: SQVTM and ANQGSEA. The V and J ends lost 2 bases and 8 bases, in that order; junction bases with no gene match: 9. The CDR3 is CSVESGTGSRGYTF. The CDR3 nucleotides are TGCAGCGTTGAATCGGGGACAGGGTCGAGGGGCTACACCTTC.

This chain links TRBV7-9 with TRBJ2-1; TRBD1 aligns across 9 bases. Germline-derived CDR1 and CDR2 are SEHNR and FQNEAQ (reference sequence). With V trimmed by 5 bases and J by 9 bases, 11 bases remained unmatched. The length of the CDR3 is 15 residues. This CDR3 is CASSRPGQGLVEQFF. Written as DNA, the CDR3 is TGTGCCAGCAGCAGACCGGGACAGGGCTTGGTTGAGCAGTTCTTC.

This clonotype was observed once. This chain links TRBV5-1 with TRBJ1-6, with D hard to call. This CDR3 has 14 amino acids. Germline V gene lookup returns CDR1 SGHRS and CDR2 YFSETQ. The ends were cut back, 4 bases at V and 9 bases at J, with 14 bases in the middle. CDR3 in amino acids: CASSPGPGGSPLHF. CDR3 nucleotide sequence: TGCGCCAGCAGCCCCGGGCCGGGTGGTTCACCCCTCCACTTT.

In this sample, this clonotype turned up a few times. The V call is TRBV9, the J call TRBJ2-3; perhaps D is TRBD1 or TRBD2 (5 bases each). The CDR3 sequence is 16 residues long. Germline V gives CDR1 SGDLS, CDR2 YYNGEE. V dropped 3 bases and J dropped 0 bases, with 14 bases sitting between them. The DNA of the CDR3 is TGTGCCAGCAGCGCTAAAGGGGAGTTGAGCACAGATACGCAGTATTTT. It is translated as CASSAKGELSTDTQYF.

This clonotype occurred many times. V is TRBV29-1 and J is TRBJ1-1; the D is unclear. The CDR3 is made up of 13 amino acids. Germline V gene lookup returns CDR1 SQVTM and CDR2 ANQGSEA. Between the trimmed V and J ends, which lost 0 bases and 0 bases, there was a span of 5 bases. The CDR3: CSVEDGVNTEAFF. In nucleotides, the CDR3 is TGCAGCGTTGAAGATGGCGTGAACACTGAAGCTTTCTTT.

The rearrangement links TRBV5-1 to TRBJ2-7; no clear D. The V gene's germline CDR1 is SGHRS and CDR2 YFSETQ. This CDR3 is 14 amino acids long. The V gene lost 6 bases and the J gene lost 0 bases, with 13 bases spanning the gap. CDR3 nucleotide sequence: TGCGCCAGCAAGCAGAGGACGGACTCCTACGAGCAGTACGTC. Encoded protein: CASKQRTDSYEQYV.

Note on this clonotype: The junction and the germline gene differ at one end; a read error may be behind it. The chain joins TRBV7-9 to TRBJ2-4; perhaps D is TRBD1 or TRBD2 (5 bases each). CDR3 length equals 11 residues. Germline V CDR1 and CDR2: SEHNR, FQNEAQ (reference sequence). The CDR3 protein is CATKGSGKWHF. Written as DNA, the CDR3 is TGTGCCACCAAGGGGTCGGGGAAGTGGCACTTC.

V and J are TRBV7-9 and TRBJ1-5; a weak D match, TRBD1 (6 bases). The CDR3 is made up of 15 amino acids. Germline CDR1 SEHNR, CDR2 FQNEAQ (reference sequence). Trimming shortened V by 1 base and J by 3 bases, and 10 bases separated the two germline ends. The CDR3 DNA reads as TGTGCCAGCAGCTTAGTAGGGGGGCACAATCAGCCCCAGCATTTT. It codes for CASSLVGGHNQPQHF.

This clonotype was picked up a small number of times. The rearrangement links TRBV12-3 or TRBV12-4 to TRBJ1-3, with D hard to call. The ends were cut back, 5 bases at V and 0 bases at J, with 11 bases in the middle. CDR3 length: 15 amino acids. CDR3 sequence reads: CASSHQSYSGNTIYF. The CDR3 nucleotides are TGTGCCAGCAGTCATCAGTCGTACTCTGGAAACACCATATATTTT.

This clonotype was seen at least ten times. For the CDR3, the DNA is TGTGCCAGCCAGATGGGCGCCCCCTACGAGCAGTACTTC. Translated: CASQMGAPYEQYF. J is TRBJ2-7 and V is TRBV6-5; D is ambiguous. The germline V gene has CDR1 MNHEY and CDR2 SVGAGI. Trimming removed 8 bases at V and 2 bases at J, with 13 bases between. CDR3 size: 13 residues.

This clonotype was found a few times. The CDR3 DNA sequence: TGTGCCATCACCGAACAGGGAGGCACTGAAGCTTTCTTT. It yields the protein CAITEQGGTEAFF. The chain links TRBV10-3 to TRBJ1-1; possible D gene TRBD1, 6 bases. The CDR3 loop spans 13 amino acids. Trimming took 7 bases from V and 4 from J, leaving 13 bases between them. Looked up from germline, CDR1 is ENHRY and CDR2 is SYGVKD.

This clonotype showed up just a few times. The V call is TRBV29-1, the J call TRBJ2-3; 8 bases align to TRBD1. The ends lost 6 bases at V and 2 bases at J; junction bases unmatched: 7. The CDR3 has 14 amino acids. CDR1 and CDR2 from the germline V gene are SQVTM and ANQGSEA. The CDR3 is CSVRQGPTTDTQYF. The CDR3 DNA follows: TGCAGCGTGAGACAGGGGCCCACCACAGATACGCAGTATTTT.

This clonotype has a handful of counts. J is TRBJ1-2 and V is TRBV12-3 or TRBV12-4; 8 bases map to TRBD1. With 3 bases clipped from V and 0 bases from J, the junction kept 6 bases outside the gene matches. This CDR3 region has 16 residues. The CDR3 nucleotides are TGTGCCAGCAGTTTGGAGACAGGGGCATCTAACTATGGCTACACCTTC. The encoded protein is CASSLETGASNYGYTF.